The T cell receptor (beta chain) described here comes from a study of vaccination effects on CD4 cells after COVID-19. ViraFEST expansion of antigen-specific CD4+ T cells with viral peptide pools preceded sequencing. Investigators separated out CD4+ T cells once less than 11 days of culture had passed. A remark on this clone: Its antigen is currently unknown.

The CDR3 loop spans 18 amino acids. The trim removed 5 bases at V and 2 bases at J, leaving 13 bases unmatched. Germline-derived CDR1 and CDR2 are LNHDA and SQIVND (reference sequence). Libraries were prepared by immunoSEQ multiplex PCR; TCRdb keeps only in-frame clonotypes and omits some of them. The top ten clones hold 2% to 2.5% of a sample with some 59,000 clones, around 80% of them seen once. Sample: CD4+ T cells from PBMCs cultured with HCoV-229E spike peptides, taken before COVID-19 vaccination. The sequence was obtained from a human donor who received a COVID-19 vaccine. J is TRBJ1-5 and V is TRBV19, with 9 bases fitting TRBD1. The DNA for the CDR3 is TGTGCCAGTAGTCCCAGGGACAGGGTAGGCCTACGCAATCAGCCCCAGCATTTT. This codes for CASSPRDRVGLRNQPQHF.